The rows below give T cell receptor beta chains drawn from one sample of a study of blood T cell repertoires in COVID-19. Produced via immunoSEQ multiplex PCR; TCRdb's table is partial and in-frame only. The sample includes about 190,000 clones, around four fifths of them seen just once. Sequencing was done on a sample of peripheral blood. The receptors here all came from a woman aged 65 to 85 with active or convalescent COVID-19. CDR3s include the opening cysteine and the closing phenylalanine or tryptophan. Fields, in order: J gene, V gene, D gene, clone size, CDR3 DNA, CDR3 protein. The D gene is left open where the match is weak. Size is stated for part of the rows, as once, few or many counts, or as a class when the clone is expanded.

>TRBJ1-1|TRBV19|-|-
TGTGCCAGTATCCTCAGGGGGAACACTGAAGCTTTCTTT
CASILRGNTEAFF
>TRBJ1-3|TRBV5-1|-|once
TGCGCCAGCAGCTTGGACGGTCAGCGCGTCTCTGGAAACACCATATATTTT
CASSLDGQRVSGNTIYF
>TRBJ2-7|TRBV19|TRBD2|-
TGTGCCAGTAGAGTGAGCGGGAGTTCAGGAGAGCAGTACTTC
CASRVSGSSGEQYF
>TRBJ2-1|TRBV7-6|TRBD2|-
TGTGCCAGCAGCCTTAACAGACTAGCGAACAATGAGCAGTTCTTC
CASSLNRLANNEQFF
>TRBJ1-4|TRBV9|-|few
TGTGCCAGCAGCGTAGGACAGGCCACAACTAATGAAAAACTGTTTTTT
CASSVGQATTNEKLFF
>TRBJ2-1|TRBV19|-|-
TGTGCCAGTAGTCGGGGGTTCGATGAGCAGTTCTTC
CASSRGFDEQFF
>TRBJ1-1|TRBV5-1|TRBD1|-
TGCGCCAGCAGCTTGGCTTCTGTCAGGGGGGCCACTGAAGCTTTCTTT
CASSLASVRGATEAFF
>TRBJ2-7|TRBV19|TRBD1|-
TGTGCCAGTAGTATAGCCGGGACAGGCCTTTACGAGCAGTACTTC
CASSIAGTGLYEQYF
>TRBJ2-2|TRBV7-9|-|-
TGTGCCAGCAGCTTATCCTCGGACTTGAACACCGGGGAGCTGTTTTTT
CASSLSSDLNTGELFF
>TRBJ2-3|TRBV5-1|TRBD2|many
TGCGCCAGCAGGGCGGGACTAGCACAGGGAGATACGCAGTATTTT
CASRAGLAQGDTQYF
>TRBJ1-6|TRBV9|-|-
TGTGCCACGGGGGGCCTTTATAATTCACCCCTCCACTTT
CATGGLYNSPLHF
>TRBJ2-3|TRBV5-1|-|-
TGCGCCAGCAGCTTGGGGGCGGGATTAGATACGCAGTATTTT
CASSLGAGLDTQYF
>TRBJ2-7|TRBV19|-|-
TGTGCCAGTAGTGGAGGGTACTACGAGCAGTACTTC
CASSGGYYEQYF
>TRBJ2-5|TRBV10-3|TRBD2|once
TGTGCCATCAGCCAACTAGCGGCGAGGGAGACCCAGTACTTC
CAISQLAARETQYF
>TRBJ2-1|TRBV15|TRBD2|-
TGTGCCACCAGCAGAGATGGCATTACTAGCGGGCGGAATGAGCAGTTCTTC
CATSRDGITSGRNEQFF
>TRBJ2-4|TRBV3-1/TRBV3-2|TRBD2|-
TGTGCCAGCAGCCTGTGGACTAGCAGTAAGGACATTCAGTACTTC
CASSLWTSSKDIQYF
>TRBJ1-5|TRBV19|-|-
TGTGCCAGTAGCCCGACAGGAAAGGGCCAGCCCCAGCATTTT
CASSPTGKGQPQHF
>TRBJ2-1|TRBV9|-|-
TGTGCCAGCAGCGTAGTAGCGGATGCCTACAATGAGCAGTTCTTC
CASSVVADAYNEQFF
>TRBJ2-1|TRBV15|TRBD2|-
TGTGCCACCAGCAGATCTAGCGGGAGTGGGGTTTACAATGAGCAGTTCTTC
CATSRSSGSGVYNEQFF
>TRBJ2-5|TRBV19|-|-
TGTGCCAGTAGTATAATGGTCGAGGAGACCCAGTACTTC
CASSIMVEETQYF
>TRBJ2-7|TRBV5-1|-|-
TGCGCCAGCACCTTAAGGGGGGGATACGAGCAGTACTTC
CASTLRGGYEQYF
>TRBJ2-1|TRBV5-1|-|-
TGCGCCAGCAGGGTTGGGAGCAATGAGCAGTTCTTC
CASRVGSNEQFF
>TRBJ2-5|TRBV5-6|-|-
TGTGCCAGCGGAACTAGCAGTGTGGAGACCCAGTACTTC
CASGTSSVETQYF
>TRBJ2-2|TRBV11-3|-|-
TGTGCCAGCAGCTCGAACCAGGGTATCACCGGGGAGCTGTTTTTT
CASSSNQGITGELFF
>TRBJ2-1|TRBV5-6|TRBD1|-
TGTGCCAGCAGTTTTGATGACCGGGACAGGGGTTACAATGAGCAGTTCTTC
CASSFDDRDRGYNEQFF
>TRBJ2-2|TRBV3-1/TRBV3-2|-|-
TGTGCCAGCAGCCAAGATCGTCGAAAAGAGCACGGGGAGCTGTTTTTT
CASSQDRRKEHGELFF
>TRBJ2-7|TRBV29-1|-|-
TGCAGCGTCGAAAGGCCCCGCGGCGAGCAGTACTTC
CSVERPRGEQYF